A single sample is the source of the 24 T cell receptor beta chains below, sequenced in a study of cytomegalovirus exposure and HLA in healthy donors. The PCR was carried out with 60 Vbeta primers and 13 Jbeta primers. Some clones are missing from TCRdb's copy, which holds only in-frame ones; the method was immunoSEQ multiplex PCR. Among around 150,000 clones listed, 70% to 85% were seen once. Sequencing was carried out using PBMCs. Receptor source: a man aged 35 to 55 in good health and CMV-seropositive.

This clone was detected once. At one of its ends the junction is not consistent with the germline gene, which may arise from a read error. The chain joins TRBV28 to TRBJ2-7; TRBD2 agrees at 11 bases. Germline CDR1 reads MDHEN; CDR2 reads SYDVKM. The CDR3 is 14 amino acids. Here the CDR3 DNA reads TGTGCCAGCAGTTTAACTAGCGGGAGTCGGGCGCTCCACTTC. Protein: CASSLTSGSRALHF.

This clone has just a few counts. The rearrangement joins TRBV5-1 to TRBJ1-1; D is perhaps TRBD1 (6 bases). CDR1 is SGHRS and CDR2 is YFSETQ in the germline V gene. The V and J ends lost 4 bases and 0 bases respectively, with 13 bases between them. This CDR3 is built from 15 residues. Here the CDR3 DNA reads TGCGCCAGCAGCCCCATCGGACAGATGAACACTGAAGCTTTCTTT. As protein: CASSPIGQMNTEAFF.

The rearrangement links TRBV7-7 to TRBJ2-1; TRBD2 matches at 8 bases. The CDR3 runs 15 residues. Germline loops: CDR1 SSHAT, CDR2 FNYEAQ (reference sequence). Trimming took 2 bases from V and 2 from J; bases not matched to a gene: 2. The CDR3 DNA sequence: TGTGCCAGCAGCTTAAGCGGGAGCACCTACAATGAGCAGTTCTTC. Protein sequence: CASSLSGSTYNEQFF. Together with reference TRBV7-7 and TRBJ2-1, the CDR3 gives the full variable domain: GAGVSQSPRYKVTKRGQDVTLRCDPISSHATLYWYQQALGQGPEFLTYFNYEAQPDKSGLPSDRFSAERPEGSISTLTIQRTEQRDSAMYRCASSLSGSTYNEQFFGPGTRLTVL.

J is TRBJ2-7 and V is TRBV27; D is uncertain. V gave up 5 bases and J gave up 2 bases, with 16 bases separating them. Germline V gene data show CDR1 as MNHEY and CDR2 as SMNVEV (reference sequence). This CDR3 region has 15 residues. CDR3 protein: CASSITPTLTYEQYF. The CDR3 region has the DNA TGTGCCAGCAGTATTACTCCGACACTTACCTACGAGCAGTACTTC.

Concerning this clone: The sample has other DNA sequences that encode this CDR3 too. The chain links TRBV20-1 to TRBJ1-1; TRBD1 matches at 7 bases. Germline V lookup: CDR1 DFQATT, CDR2 SNEGSKA (reference sequence). This CDR3 is built from 11 residues. Trimming removed 6 bases from V and 11 bases from J; junction bases left unmatched: 9. CDR3 sequence: CSAKTGLEAFF. The CDR3 bases are TGCAGTGCCAAGACAGGGCTCGAGGCTTTCTTT.

V is TRBV28 and J is TRBJ1-4; 10 nucleotides agree with TRBD1. With 6 bases clipped from V and 7 bases from J, the junction kept 11 bases outside the gene matches. The CDR3 is 16 residues long. The germline V gene has CDR1 MDHEN and CDR2 SYDVKM. The CDR3 DNA reads as TGTGCCAGCAGCCCTGCTGGGGGACAGGGGAGTGAAAAACTGTTTTTT. Encoded protein: CASSPAGGQGSEKLFF.

V gene TRBV11-2 combines with J gene TRBJ2-1, with 8 bases fitting TRBD1. Germline V CDR1 and CDR2: SGHAT, FQNNGV. Trimming removed 5 bases from V and 7 bases from J; junction bases left unmatched: 4. The CDR3 has 13 residues. For the CDR3, the DNA is TGTGCCAGCAGCAAGGACAGGGAGAATGAGCAGTTCTTC. Its protein product is CASSKDRENEQFF.

J is TRBJ2-7 and V is TRBV7-8, with 8 bases lining up with TRBD1. This CDR3 has 13 amino acids. Germline CDR1 reads SGHVS; CDR2 reads FQNEAQ. V was clipped by 5 bases and J by 5 bases; unmatched bases: 5. CDR3 sequence: CASSPDRGNEQYF. Written as DNA, the CDR3 is TGTGCCAGCAGCCCCGACAGGGGAAACGAGCAGTACTTC. The variable domain in full, with the rest retrieved from reference TRBV7-8 and TRBJ2-7, is GAGVSQSPRYKVAKRGQDVALRCDPISGHVSLFWYQQALGQGPEFLTYFQNEAQLDKSGLPSDRFFAERPEGSVSTLKIQRTQQEDSAVYLCASSPDRGNEQYFGPGTRLTVT.

As for this clone: Additional DNA sequences in this sample encode the identical CDR3. The V call is TRBV5-6, the J call TRBJ1-1; D unresolved. This CDR3 has 14 amino acids. Germline CDR1 and CDR2: SGHDT and YYEEEE. V lost 0 bases and J 2 bases, leaving 8 bases between the germline ends. CDR3 loop: CASSLVGRNTEAFF. CDR3 DNA sequence: TGTGCCAGCAGCTTGGTTGGTAGAAACACTGAAGCTTTCTTT.

This clone was observed once. The chain employs TRBV12-5 and TRBJ2-5, with D possibly being TRBD1 (5 bases). The V end was cut by 1 base, the J end by 5 bases, with 11 bases between. This CDR3 has 14 residues. CDR1 and CDR2 from the germline V gene are LGHNT and FRNRAP. For the CDR3, the DNA is TGTGCTAGTGGTTTGGGACAGAATTTGGAGACCCAGTACTTC. The encoded protein is CASGLGQNLETQYF.

This clone was found a few times. The junction departs from germline at one end; a sequencing error may be responsible. The genes are TRBV7-9 and TRBJ1-2; the D is unclear. This CDR3 comprises 15 residues. Germline loops: CDR1 SEHNR, CDR2 FQNEAQ (reference sequence). In DNA form, the CDR3 reads TGTTCCAGCAGCTTAGCGAGCGGGACTAACTATGGCTACACCTTC. It codes for CSSSLASGTNYGYTF.

This clone appeared a single time. The chain has TRBV5-6 and TRBJ1-2, with 7 bases aligning to TRBD1. The CDR3 runs to 13 residues. V was pared by 4 bases and J by 1 base, with 1 base of the junction left unmatched. Germline assignment: CDR1 SGHDT and CDR2 YYEEEE. The CDR3, as DNA: TGTGCCAGCAGCGGGACAGTTAACTATGGCTACACCTTC. Its protein is CASSGTVNYGYTF.

This clone was seen only a few times. The V and J genes are TRBV2 and TRBJ2-7, with TRBD2 identical over 13 bases. V dropped 9 bases and J dropped 7; count of bases not matched to a gene: 12. The CDR3 sequence is 15 residues long. Per germline, CDR1 SNHLY and CDR2 FYNNEI. In nucleotides, the CDR3 is TGTGCCAGTCGGACTAGCGGGAGTTATGCGGCTGAGCAGTACTTC. This encodes CASRTSGSYAAEQYF.

The chain joins TRBV6-1 to TRBJ1-4; no clear D. Trimming left V 7 bases short and J 3 bases short, with 12 bases between. Germline CDR1 reads MNHNS; CDR2 reads SASEGT. The CDR3 length is 14 residues. CDR3 sequence (DNA): TGTGCCAGCACACCCAGGTTACCTAATGAAAAACTGTTTTTT. Protein product: CASTPRLPNEKLFF.

This clone showed up just a few times. The junction does not match germline at one end; this may be a read error. In the same sample, other DNA sequences code for this CDR3. The V and J genes are TRBV7-9 and TRBJ2-7; D may be TRBD1 (5 bases). CDR3 size: 12 residues. Germline V gives CDR1 SEHNR, CDR2 FQNEAQ (reference sequence). The CDR3, as DNA: TGTTCCAGCAGCCCTCAGGGCTACGAGCAGTACTTC. It encodes CSSSPQGYEQYF.

This chain uses TRBV18 with TRBJ1-1; TRBD1 matches at 12 bases. The length of the CDR3 is 15 residues. V was clipped by 4 bases and J by 6 bases; unmatched bases: 6. Germline V gene data show CDR1 as KGHSH and CDR2 as LQKENI. The CDR3 reads CASSRGQGADAEAFF. CDR3 sequence (DNA): TGTGCCAGCTCACGGGGACAGGGGGCGGACGCTGAAGCTTTCTTT.

This clone was detected ten times or more. This sequence joins TRBV11-2 and TRBJ1-1, with D possibly TRBD1 on 5 matching bases. The V gene's germline CDR1 is SGHAT and CDR2 FQNNGV. Trimming removed 8 bases at V and 5 bases at J, with 24 bases between. The CDR3 is made up of 16 amino acids. The CDR3 reads CASGPNWRGGGTEAFF. The CDR3 DNA follows: TGTGCCAGCGGACCGAATTGGCGGGGTGGGGGGACTGAAGCTTTCTTT. Complete variable domain (other parts from reference TRBV11-2 and TRBJ1-1): EAGVAQSPRYKIIEKRQSVAFWCNPISGHATLYWYQQILGQGPKLLIQFQNNGVVDDSQLPKDRFSAERLKGVDSTLKIQPAKLEDSAVYLCASGPNWRGGGTEAFFGQGTRLTVV.

Only a few counts were recorded for this clone. The rearrangement joins TRBV5-4 to TRBJ2-3; D unclear. Germline CDR1 is SGHNT and CDR2 is YYREEE (reference sequence). This CDR3 has 14 amino acids. Between the trimmed V and J ends, which lost 0 bases and 2 bases, there was a span of 7 bases. The CDR3 loop is CASSLVRVTDTQYF. CDR3 nucleotide sequence: TGTGCCAGCAGCTTGGTGCGCGTCACAGATACGCAGTATTTT.

The chain combines TRBV7-8 with TRBJ2-7; TRBD2 aligns across 14 bases. The V gene's germline CDR1 is SGHVS and CDR2 FQNEAQ. Germline trimming cut 3 bases from V and 5 bases from J; bases unmatched to any gene: 3. There are 15 residues in the CDR3. The CDR3 DNA reads TGTGCCAGCAGCTTCGGACTAGCGGGAGGTAACGAGCAGTACTTC. Its translation: CASSFGLAGGNEQYF. Combining the CDR3 with reference TRBV7-8 and TRBJ2-7 gives the whole variable domain GAGVSQSPRYKVAKRGQDVALRCDPISGHVSLFWYQQALGQGPEFLTYFQNEAQLDKSGLPSDRFFAERPEGSVSTLKIQRTQQEDSAVYLCASSFGLAGGNEQYFGPGTRLTVT.

V gene TRBV28 combines with J gene TRBJ2-7; 11 nucleotides match TRBD1. Germline V gives CDR1 MDHEN, CDR2 SYDVKM. The junction had 6 bases not matched to a gene; V was cut back by 3 bases and J by 2 bases. The CDR3 has 16 amino acids. This CDR3 reads CASSFPTDRGPYEQYF. CDR3 coding DNA: TGTGCCAGCAGTTTTCCTACGGACAGGGGGCCCTACGAGCAGTACTTC.

This chain connects TRBV6-5 to TRBJ2-7; 9 positions match TRBD2. The CDR3 is 16 residues long. After removal of 2 bases from V and 7 bases from J, the junction contained 12 bases not matched to a gene. CDR1 and CDR2 from the germline V gene are MNHEY and SVGAGI. CDR3 amino acids: CASSYGAGGFSGEQYF. In DNA, the CDR3 is TGTGCCAGCAGTTACGGCGCGGGAGGGTTTTCTGGAGAGCAGTACTTC.

The chain recombines TRBV7-6 with TRBJ2-1; 8 positions agree with TRBD2. Germline lookup yields CDR1 SGHVS and CDR2 FNYEAQ. The CDR3 runs to 14 residues. V shed 6 bases and J 14 bases; nucleotides not matched to a gene: 15. In nucleotides, the CDR3 is TGTGCCAGCAGTTTTCGACTAGCGACAGTACCGGAGTTCTTC. Protein sequence: CASSFRLATVPEFF. Filled out from reference TRBV7-6 and TRBJ2-1, the complete variable domain reads GAGVSQSPRYKVTKRGQDVALRCDPISGHVSLYWYRQALGQGPEFLTYFNYEAQQDKSGLPNDRFSAERPEGSISTLTIQRTEQRDSAMYRCASSFRLATVPEFFGPGTRLTVL.

This clone showed up just a few times. Sequence at one end of the junction differs from germline and may be a read error. The chain couples TRBV7-9 to TRBJ2-3, with 13 bases matching TRBD2. This CDR3 contains 15 residues. Germline lookup yields CDR1 SEHNR and CDR2 FQNEAQ (reference sequence). This chain's CDR3 is CASSRTSGSTNTQYF. The CDR3 nucleotides read TGTGCCAGCAGCCGGACTAGCGGGAGCACAAATACGCAGTATTTT.

V usage is TRBV19 and J usage is TRBJ2-3; the D is unclear. The CDR3 totals 13 residues. The germline gives CDR1 LNHDA, CDR2 SQIVND (reference sequence). With 9 bases removed from V and 1 base from J, the gap between germline ends came to 11 bases. CDR3 DNA sequence: TGTGCCAGCCTCCTTGAGGGCACAGATACGCAGTATTTT. It codes for CASLLEGTDTQYF.